One T cell receptor beta chain is described in this entry. There are 17 residues in the CDR3. Trimming stripped 3 bases from V and 1 base from J, with 14 bases between. Germline assignment: CDR1 KGHDR and CDR2 SFDVKD. This sample was included in a study of blood T cell repertoires in COVID-19. Study in general: PBMCs, B-cell-depleted T cells, or T cells provided the cDNA or gDNA that made up the material.

As processed by the authors: Amplified reference gene primers provided the basis for estimating nucleated cell counts. The data were produced by immunoSEQ multiplex PCR, yet TCRdb's version contains in-frame clones alone and is incomplete. That table is the source of V, J and clone size, and D and trimming were worked out from the DNA. The sample lists around 94,000 clones, roughly 86% occurring once. What was sequenced was peripheral blood. The chain uses TRBV24-1 and TRBJ2-2, with a weak D call TRBD1 (6 bases). The sequence was obtained from a man aged 45-60 years with active or convalescent COVID-19. The CDR3: CATSDVTGWGNTGELFF. In DNA form, the CDR3 reads TGTGCCACCAGTGATGTCACAGGGTGGGGGAACACCGGGGAGCTGTTTTTT.